The present TCR beta chain was sequenced within a study of patients and donors after allogeneic stem cell transplantation. The CDR3 is made up of 17 amino acids. Losses at the gene ends were 7 bases for V and 3 bases for J; bases not matched to a gene: 10. TCRdb called the RT-PCR reads again in MiXCR, with one record for every CDR3 protein. This sample has roughly 960,000 distinct CDR3 sequences, with 18% found just once. The clonotype was recovered from a human donor who was either an allogeneic HSCT recipient or a stem cell or donor lymphocyte infusion donor (not recorded which). It is not recorded whose cells these are; they may come from a transplant donor. The V and J genes are TRBV12-3 or TRBV12-4 and TRBJ2-2; TRBD2 matches at 11 bases. The sample comprised blood, either unsorted or a sorted T cell fraction (not recorded which). In nucleotides, the CDR3 is TGTGCCAGCACAAGAGGAGCTAGCGGGGGGTACACCGGGGAGCTGTTTTTT. Translated, it gives CASTRGASGGYTGELFF.